These 2 T cell receptor beta chains share one sample of origin, sequenced in a study of T cells in Graves' hyperthyroidism and ophthalmopathy. Researchers took RNA transcripts and amplified the TCR beta CDR3 regions from them. First-round RT-PCR of the TCR CDR3 relied on the HTBI primer set. MiXCR, applied by TCRdb to the multiplex PCR reads, yields one record per CDR3 protein. This sample has 300,000 to 350,000 distinct CDR3 sequences, with over 15% found just once. Material for sequencing was blood. Receptors were obtained from a woman in her forties with Graves' ophthalmopathy.

This clonotype came up many times. The rearrangement joins TRBV7-2 to TRBJ2-1, with no clear D. The V gene lost 2 bases and the J gene lost 6 bases, with 14 bases spanning the gap. CDR1 and CDR2 from the germline V gene are SGHTA and FQGNSA. The CDR3 spans 15 residues. CDR3 nucleotides: TGTGCCAGCAGCTTACCCCAAAATAGGGTCAATGAGCAGTTCTTC. This translates into CASSLPQNRVNEQFF.

This clonotype was picked up many times. The chain employs TRBV6-2 or TRBV6-3 and TRBJ2-7; 12 nucleotides line up with TRBD2. The CDR3 is 15 residues long. The V gene's germline CDR1 is MNHEY and CDR2 SVGEGT. V shed 4 bases and J 4 bases; nucleotides not matched to a gene: 5. The CDR3 nucleotides read TGTGCCAGCAGTTCCCGGACTAGCGGGAAATACGAGCAGTACTTC. Amino acids: CASSSRTSGKYEQYF.